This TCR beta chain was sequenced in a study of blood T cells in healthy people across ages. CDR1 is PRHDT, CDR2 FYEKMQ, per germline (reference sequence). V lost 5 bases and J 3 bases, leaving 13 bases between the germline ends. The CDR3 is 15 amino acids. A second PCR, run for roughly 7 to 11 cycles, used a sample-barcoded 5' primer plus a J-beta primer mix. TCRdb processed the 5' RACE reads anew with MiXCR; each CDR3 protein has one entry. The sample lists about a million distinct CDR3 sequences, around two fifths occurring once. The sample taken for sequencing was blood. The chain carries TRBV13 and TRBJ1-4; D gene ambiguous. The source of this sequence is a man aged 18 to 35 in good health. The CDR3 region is CASSPYPVANEKLFF. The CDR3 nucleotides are TGTGCCAGCAGCCCCTACCCAGTAGCTAATGAAAAACTGTTTTTT.